This T cell receptor (beta chain) was captured by sequencing in a study of identical twins. Addition of a universal primer site occurred through template switching, and cDNA carried unique molecular identifiers. TCRdb recomputed calls from the 5' RACE reads with MiXCR, one row per CDR3 protein. The sample contains 450,000 or so distinct CDR3 sequences, 14% of which appear only once. Findings and limits, study-wide: Within cord blood, abundant beta clonotypes carried fewer insertions, but memory repertoires showed no such trend.

Every donor was a healthy Caucasian. Germline V lookup: CDR1 SGHRS, CDR2 YFSETQ. This CDR3 spans 17 amino acids. V gave up 3 bases and J gave up 5 bases, with 20 bases separating them. Note on this clonotype: Its antigen remains unknown.

The sample also formed part of further work on yellow fever vaccine responses in identical twins. That work adds: Each twin's T cell response to the vaccine was reported to look partly convergent and partly personalized.

The V gene is TRBV5-1, the J gene TRBJ2-2; D gene ambiguous. Sequenced: CD4+ T cells sorted from blood. The TCR sequence derives from a woman under 30 in good health. The CDR3 is CASSSGAVQTRTGELFF. The CDR3 bases are TGCGCCAGCAGCTCGGGCGCGGTGCAAACGAGGACCGGGGAGCTGTTTTTT. The full variable domain, its missing parts supplied by reference TRBV5-1 and TRBJ2-2, is KAGVTQTPRYLIKTRGQQVTLSCSPISGHRSVSWYQQTPGQGLQFLFEYFSETQRNKGNFPGRFSGRQFSNSRSEMNVSTLELGDSALYLCASSSGAVQTRTGELFFGEGSRLTVL.